This TCR beta chain was identified in a study of T-cell reconstitution after alpha-beta-depleted transplantation in children. Unique molecular identifiers were built into the TCRbeta library. In TCRdb, the PCR reads were re-called with MiXCR into one record per CDR3 protein. The sample includes nearly 550,000 distinct CDR3 sequences, about 18% of them seen just once. This clonotype was recorded at least ten times. CDR1 is MGHDK, CDR2 SYGVNS, per germline. Trimming took off 5 bases at V and 0 bases at J, with 8 bases between the two ends. CDR3 size: 15 residues. The V gene is TRBV25-1, the J gene TRBJ2-6; a weak D match, TRBD1 (5 bases). This specimen was PBMCs from the stem cell graft donor, taken from the stem cell graft. The receptor's source is a human donor who donated a stem cell graft to a child with acute lymphoblastic leukemia. In DNA form, the CDR3 reads TGTGCCAGCAGTTCCCAGGGCTCTGGGGCCAACGTCCTGACTTTC. As protein: CASSSQGSGANVLTF.